The 2 T cell receptor beta chains below all came from one sample that was sequenced in a study of cytomegalovirus exposure and HLA in healthy donors. Sequencing used immunoSEQ multiplex PCR; TCRdb keeps in-frame clones, though not all of them. The repertoire consists of around 350,000 clones, with 75% to 90% occurring once and the leading ten covering 0.83%. The sequencing sample was made of PBMCs. These receptors were taken from a woman under 30 in good health and CMV-seronegative.

This clone was counted once. The chain is built from TRBV19 and TRBJ2-7, with D possibly being TRBD1 or TRBD2 (5 bases each). V lost 9 bases to trimming and J lost 2 bases, with 14 bases between them. CDR1 and CDR2 (germline): LNHDA, SQIVND (reference sequence). The CDR3 is 13 amino acids. The CDR3 DNA reads as TGTGCCAGGACTATAGGGGCTGCCTACGAGCAGTACTTC. Residues: CARTIGAAYEQYF.

This chain connects TRBV7-7 to TRBJ2-1, with 10 bases matching TRBD2. V was clipped by 5 bases and J by 2 bases; unmatched bases: 9. The CDR3 totals 17 residues. From germline, CDR1 is SSHAT and CDR2 FNYEAQ (reference sequence). The chain's CDR3 is CASSPRTSGAPYNEQFF. In DNA, the CDR3 is TGTGCCAGCAGCCCCAGGACTAGCGGAGCCCCCTACAATGAGCAGTTCTTC. The full variable domain, completed using reference TRBV7-7 and TRBJ2-1, is GAGVSQSPRYKVTKRGQDVTLRCDPISSHATLYWYQQALGQGPEFLTYFNYEAQPDKSGLPSDRFSAERPEGSISTLTIQRTEQRDSAMYRCASSPRTSGAPYNEQFFGPGTRLTVL.